The T cell receptor beta chain under discussion was sequenced for a study of blood T cells in healthy people across ages. Study outcomes and limitations: TCR beta diversity correlated strongly with naive T cell percentage. The recorded TCR beta diversity per million T cells decreased in a roughly linear manner with age.

To note about this clonotype: The antigen is not known.

The authors ran a second PCR of 7 to 11 cycles using a sample-barcoded 5' primer and a J-beta primer mix. Each TCR beta cDNA got a 12-nucleotide random molecular identifier. TCRdb ran MiXCR on the 5' RACE reads and lists one entry per CDR3 protein. The sample consists of around 1,500,000 distinct CDR3 sequences, roughly 30% of them appearing once. Donor samples were obtained from healthy Caucasian individuals from Russia, aged about 6 to 90. Material: blood. This TCR was recovered from a woman aged 25 to 45 in good health.

Here the CDR3 reads CASTQGGEHPYEQYF. CDR3 bases: TGTGCCAGCACCCAAGGGGGGGAACACCCTTACGAGCAGTACTTC. The rearrangement links TRBV2 to TRBJ2-7, with D perhaps TRBD2 (7 bases). V lost 7 bases and J 4 bases, leaving 20 bases between the germline ends. Germline-derived CDR1 and CDR2 are SNHLY and FYNNEI. This CDR3 is 15 amino acids long. Full variable domain (rest looked up from reference TRBV2 and TRBJ2-7): EPEVTQTPSHQVTQMGQEVILRCVPISNHLYFYWYRQILGQKVEFLVSFYNNEISEKSEIFDDQFSVERPDGSNFTLKIRSTKLEDSAMYFCASTQGGEHPYEQYFGPGTRLTVT.